These T cell receptor beta chains were read from a single sample in a study of PD-1 blockade in classical Hodgkin lymphoma. Measured with immunoSEQ multiplex PCR; TCRdb has only the in-frame clones, and not every one. In the table there are 30,000 to 35,000 clones, about nine tenths of which are singletons. Material: CD4+ T cells from blood, obtained at baseline. Every receptor here comes from a human donor with classical Hodgkin lymphoma. Both conserved end residues are part of each CDR3. D genes are given only for firm matches. A clone size is listed for some rows: how often the clone was seen (once, few, many), or a class if it is expanded.

TRBV6-5	NA	NA	TRBJ2-7	TGTGCCAGCGGAAAAAGGGCGGACTACGAGCAGTACTTC	CASGKRADYEQYF
TRBV27	NA	TRBD1	TRBJ2-7	TGTGCCAGCAGTTCCGGGACAGAGTTTTACGAGCAGTACTTC	CASSSGTEFYEQYF
TRBV28	NA	NA	TRBJ2-3	TGTGCCAGCAGTTTAAACGGGATGGGGCAGTATTTT	CASSLNGMGQYF
TRBV5-4	NA	TRBD1	TRBJ1-2	TGTGCCAGCAGCTTGATCGGAGCCAGGGGGCATGGTGGCTACACCTTC	CASSLIGARGHGGYTF
TRBV20-1	NA	NA	TRBJ1-4	TGCAGTGCGGCTAATGAAAAACTGTTTTTT	CSAANEKLFF
TRBV5-4	NA	NA	TRBJ2-2	TGTGCCAGCAGCTCCCCCCCAGGGGCGAACACCGGGGAGCTGTTTTTT	CASSSPPGANTGELFF
TRBV5-1	once	NA	TRBJ2-3	TGCGCCAGCAGCTCGGGAAATGGACAGTCCCGCACAGATACGCAGTATTTT	CASSSGNGQSRTDTQYF
TRBV9	NA	NA	TRBJ2-1	TGTGCCAGCAGCGAGAGGGGTGCCAGGACCGGTTATGAGCAGTTCTTC	CASSERGARTGYEQFF
TRBV5-6	NA	TRBD1	TRBJ1-1	TGTGCCAGCAGCTTGGGGAGCGGGCAGGGGGGGACTGAAGCTTTCTTT	CASSLGSGQGGTEAFF
TRBV6-1	NA	NA	TRBJ2-7	TGTGCCAGCAGTGAAAATAGCCGGGAGAGCTCCTACGAGCAGTACTTC	CASSENSRESSYEQYF